In its sample, the clone carrying this TCR beta chain was seen once. The antigen is not known. These data come from a study of chemoradiotherapy in HPV16-positive cancers. Notes on the study in general: Functional assays defining HPV-specific T cells used only two HPV16-positive patients. Candidate HPV-specific clones and E7-related TCR motifs grew in tumor during treatment.

Over chemoradiotherapy, repertoires were sampled more than once. Germline assignment: CDR1 MNHEY and CDR2 SMNVEV (reference sequence). The CDR3 length is 15 residues. Deletions cut 7 bases from V and 2 bases from J, with 15 bases between. The method was immunoSEQ multiplex PCR; TCRdb's version includes in-frame clones alone and lacks a portion of them. The table shows approximately 10,000 clones, with roughly 73% occurring only once. The sequence came from a human donor with HPV-associated anogenital cancer. This rearrangement joins TRBV27 to TRBJ2-1, with D possibly being TRBD1 or TRBD2 (5 bases each). Sampling was performed from a patient who underwent chemoradiotherapy. CDR3 in DNA: TGTGCCAGCACCCCCTCTGGGGGTCCCTACAATGAGCAGTTCTTC. The encoded protein is CASTPSGGPYNEQFF.